The 32 T cell receptor beta chains given below trace back to one sample, sequenced in a study of vaccination effects on CD4 cells after COVID-19. Their antigens are not known. Clones were read by immunoSEQ multiplex PCR, and TCRdb kept only the in-frame ones, dropping some. Here the sample spans about 31,000 clones, approximately 64% being singletons. ViraFEST expansion of antigen-specific CD4+ T cells with viral peptide pools preceded sequencing. Subsequent to approximately 9 days of culture, CD4+ T cells were isolated. Vaccination of participants consisted of two doses of either the BNT162b2 or mRNA-1273 vaccine. This sample comprised CD4+ T cells from PBMCs cultured with SARS-CoV-2 spike peptides, obtained after COVID-19 vaccination. All receptors derive from a human donor who received a COVID-19 vaccine.

This chain links TRBV29-1 with TRBJ1-5, with unresolved D. This CDR3 comprises 13 residues. Germline CDR1 and CDR2: SQVTM and ANQGSEA. V lost 7 bases, J lost 5 bases, and 15 bases lay in between. DNA of the CDR3: TGCAGCGCCCTCGCCGGCCGCGATCAGCCCCAGCATTTT. This sequence encodes CSALAGRDQPQHF.

This chain uses TRBV18 with TRBJ2-1, with 8 bases that match TRBD2. Germline CDR1 and CDR2: KGHSH and LQKENI. CDR3 length: 14 amino acids. V lost 3 bases to trimming and J lost 8 bases; unmatched junction nucleotides: 6. Written as DNA, the CDR3 is TGTGCCAGCTCACCTACGGGGGGGTCGCATGAGCAGTTCTTC. Translated, it gives CASSPTGGSHEQFF.

The genes are TRBV5-1 and TRBJ2-5; 10 positions match TRBD2. This CDR3 has 16 residues. V was clipped by 0 bases and J by 1 base; unmatched bases: 3. Per the germline V gene, CDR1 is SGHRS and CDR2 is YFSETQ. The CDR3 DNA sequence: TGCGCCAGCAGCTTGGACCCTAGCGGGGGCCAAGAGACCCAGTACTTC. It is translated as CASSLDPSGGQETQYF.

This clone has more than one count but fewer than ten. The chain employs TRBV10-3 and TRBJ1-4; possible D gene TRBD1, 6 bases. V shed 3 bases and J shed 4 bases, with 9 bases lying between them. The CDR3 consists of 14 residues. CDR1 and CDR2 from the germline V gene are ENHRY and SYGVKD. The CDR3 sequence is CAISDGQLNEKLFF. DNA of the CDR3: TGTGCCATCAGTGACGGACAGCTTAATGAAAAACTGTTTTTT.

This chain joins TRBV19 and TRBJ1-1; TRBD1 agrees at 8 bases. V shed 4 bases and J 5 bases; nucleotides not matched to a gene: 9. The CDR3 totals 15 residues. Per the germline V gene, CDR1 is LNHDA and CDR2 is SQIVND (reference sequence). CDR3 sequence reads: CASSRGAGGQTEAFF. The CDR3 DNA reads as TGTGCCAGTAGTAGGGGTGCAGGGGGCCAAACTGAAGCTTTCTTT.

V usage is TRBV27 and J usage is TRBJ2-3, with unresolved D. The ends were cut back, 5 bases at V and 6 bases at J, with 21 bases in the middle. There are 16 residues in the CDR3. Germline lookup yields CDR1 MNHEY and CDR2 SMNVEV (reference sequence). In DNA, the CDR3 is TGTGCCAGCAGTAGTTATAGAGGTCGGCTCGGCGATACGCAGTATTTT. Its protein product is CASSSYRGRLGDTQYF.

The V and J genes are TRBV3-1 (or the pseudogene TRBV3-2) and TRBJ2-1; a possible D gene is TRBD1 (6 bases). The CDR3 length is 13 residues. Trimming pared 0 bases from V and 10 bases from J, leaving 10 bases between. Per the germline V gene, CDR1 is LGHDT and CDR2 is YNNKEL (reference sequence). CDR3 DNA: TGTGCCAGCAGCCAAGATCCTAGGGGGGAGCAGTTCTTC. Encoded protein: CASSQDPRGEQFF.

V is TRBV12-3 or TRBV12-4 and J is TRBJ1-3, with D hard to call. With 7 bases removed from V and 4 bases from J, the gap between germline ends came to 2 bases. The CDR3 extends over 10 amino acids. The CDR3 here is CASNGNTIYF. The CDR3 DNA follows: TGTGCCAGCAACGGAAACACCATATATTTT.

The chain couples TRBV18 to TRBJ2-1; 9 nucleotides line up with TRBD2. This CDR3 comprises 16 residues. The germline CDR1 and CDR2 sequences are KGHSH and LQKENI. V lost 1 base, J lost 5 bases, and 6 bases stayed unmatched. The CDR3 reads CASSPLSGLADNEQFF. CDR3 DNA: TGTGCCAGCTCACCACTGTCGGGACTAGCCGACAATGAGCAGTTCTTC.

This clone was seen a single time. V gene TRBV25-1 combines with J gene TRBJ1-1; 7 positions match TRBD1. Trimming took 9 bases from V and 8 from J; bases not matched to a gene: 6. The CDR3 sequence is 11 residues long. Germline values: CDR1 MGHDK, CDR2 SYGVNS. CDR3 DNA: TGTGCCAGATCAACAGGGGACGAAGCTTTCTTT. It specifies CARSTGDEAFF.

CDR3 loop: CASGAAYGAGYSYGYTF. The CDR3 coding sequence is TGTGCCAGCGGTGCCGCCTATGGGGCAGGATATTCTTATGGCTACACCTTC. J is TRBJ1-2 and V is TRBV27, with D maybe TRBD1 (5 bases). The CDR3 contains 17 residues. V was clipped by 8 bases and J by 5 bases, with 27 bases between them. The germline V gene encodes CDR1 MNHEY and CDR2 SMNVEV (reference sequence).

The genes are TRBV7-8 and TRBJ2-1; D is perhaps TRBD1 or TRBD2 (5 bases each). The V gene's germline CDR1 is SGHVS and CDR2 FQNEAQ. The CDR3 has 18 residues. V was clipped by 4 bases and J by 7 bases, with 26 bases between them. CDR3 sequence (DNA): TGTGCCAGCAGCTCCTATCCCCATTTGTCGGGGCGCAGAAATGAGCAGTTCTTC. The encoded protein is CASSSYPHLSGRRNEQFF.

This clone came up a few times. V gene TRBV5-1 combines with J gene TRBJ2-3; D perhaps matches TRBD1 (5 bases). CDR1 is SGHRS, CDR2 YFSETQ, per germline. Trimming took 0 bases from V and 2 from J, leaving 10 bases between them. CDR3 length: 15 residues. For the CDR3, the DNA is TGCGCCAGCAGCTTGGAGGGGATCCCCACAGATACGCAGTATTTT. Translating it yields CASSLEGIPTDTQYF.

This chain joins TRBV7-9 and TRBJ1-3; 7 bases are a match to TRBD1. V lost 2 bases to trimming and J lost 0 bases; unmatched junction nucleotides: 1. The germline gives CDR1 SEHNR, CDR2 FQNEAQ (reference sequence). The CDR3 length is 15 residues. The CDR3 coding sequence is TGTGCCAGCAGCTTAAGACAGGGCTCTGGAAACACCATATATTTT. Translating gives CASSLRQGSGNTIYF.

The chain recombines TRBV5-1 with TRBJ2-3; TRBD2 is a possible D gene (6 bases). This CDR3 has 14 residues. V lost 5 bases and J lost 4, with 14 bases in between. CDR1 and CDR2 from the germline V gene are SGHRS and YFSETQ. As DNA, the CDR3 is TGCGCCAGCAGTCGGGACTCAGTCCCAGATACGCAGTATTTT. Residues: CASSRDSVPDTQYF. Together with reference TRBV5-1 and TRBJ2-3, the CDR3 gives the full variable domain: KAGVTQTPRYLIKTRGQQVTLSCSPISGHRSVSWYQQTPGQGLQFLFEYFSETQRNKGNFPGRFSGRQFSNSRSEMNVSTLELGDSALYLCASSRDSVPDTQYFGPGTRLTVL.

The chain links TRBV7-8 to TRBJ1-1; TRBD1 matches 8 bases. CDR3 length: 16 amino acids. Germline loops: CDR1 SGHVS, CDR2 FQNEAQ. The junction had 4 bases not matched to a gene; V was cut back by 1 base and J by 0 bases. CDR3 in amino acids: CASSLGTGSLNTEAFF. CDR3 DNA: TGTGCCAGCAGCTTAGGGACAGGGTCCCTGAACACTGAAGCTTTCTTT.

The chain is built from TRBV12-3 or TRBV12-4 and TRBJ1-2; D is possibly TRBD1 (6 bases). This CDR3 contains 13 residues. Trimming left V 2 bases short and J 8 bases short, with 12 bases between. This chain's CDR3 is CASSLNREGGYTF. CDR3 coding DNA: TGTGCCAGCAGTTTAAACAGGGAAGGAGGCTACACCTTC.

This sequence joins TRBV9 and TRBJ2-3, with a possible D match to TRBD1 (6 bases). With 4 bases removed from V and 2 bases from J, the gap between germline ends came to 17 bases. The germline gives CDR1 SGDLS, CDR2 YYNGEE. The CDR3 is 16 amino acids. The DNA for the CDR3 is TGTGCCAGCAGCCCTAGTGGGGGCCACATCACAGATACGCAGTATTTT. It translates to CASSPSGGHITDTQYF.

This chain connects TRBV5-1 to TRBJ2-7, with D unresolved. Trimming pared 0 bases from V and 3 bases from J, leaving 10 bases between. This CDR3 is 14 amino acids long. Germline lookup yields CDR1 SGHRS and CDR2 YFSETQ. The CDR3 loop reads CASSLGILRYEQYF. The CDR3 DNA is TGCGCCAGCAGCTTGGGTATACTTCGCTACGAGCAGTACTTC.

V is TRBV14 and J is TRBJ1-3; no definite D call. Germline V gene lookup returns CDR1 SGHDN and CDR2 FVKESK. With 1 base removed from V and 7 bases from J, the gap between germline ends came to 5 bases. CDR3 length: 12 amino acids. The CDR3 loop is CASSQVSNTIYF. CDR3 coding DNA: TGTGCCAGCAGCCAAGTCAGCAACACCATATATTTT. The variable domain in full, completed from reference TRBV14 and TRBJ1-3, reads EAGVTQFPSHSVIEKGQTVTLRCDPISGHDNLYWYRRVMGKEIKFLLHFVKESKQDESGMPNNRFLAERTGGTYSTLKVQPAELEDSGVYFCASSQVSNTIYFGEGSWLTVV.

This clone was seen repeatedly, ten times or more. The CDR3 here is CASARGGNQPQHF. CDR3 DNA sequence: TGTGCCAGCGCCCGGGGAGGCAATCAGCCCCAGCATTTT. The chain is built from TRBV12-3 or TRBV12-4 and TRBJ1-5; D uncertain. V was clipped by 8 bases and J by 2 bases, with 10 bases between them. CDR3 length: 13 amino acids.

The chain employs TRBV2 and TRBJ2-1; no clear D gene. The length of the CDR3 is 14 residues. V was shortened by 4 bases and J by 4 bases, with 11 bases between the two germline ends. The V gene's germline CDR1 is SNHLY and CDR2 FYNNEI. This CDR3 is CASSAQIPYNEQFF. Here the CDR3 DNA reads TGTGCCAGCAGTGCCCAAATACCATACAATGAGCAGTTCTTC.

In its sample, this clone was seen a few times. The chain carries TRBV6-5 and TRBJ2-7; D not resolved. The V end was cut by 8 bases, the J end by 0 bases, with 11 bases between. CDR1 and CDR2 (germline): MNHEY, SVGAGI. CDR3 size: 13 residues. The CDR3: CASSRLDSYEQYF. In DNA form, the CDR3 reads TGTGCCAGCTCGAGACTTGACTCCTACGAGCAGTACTTC.

There are a few counts of this clone. The chain has TRBV5-5 and TRBJ2-1; either TRBD1 or TRBD2 may supply D (5 bases each). Trimming shortened V by 4 bases and J by 5 bases, and 16 bases separated the two germline ends. The CDR3 is 15 amino acids. The germline V gene encodes CDR1 SGHKS and CDR2 YYEKEE (reference sequence). For the CDR3, the DNA is TGTGCCAGCAGCCTGTCGGGGCGGCTGGACAATGAGCAGTTCTTC. This sequence encodes CASSLSGRLDNEQFF.

The J gene is TRBJ1-2, the V gene TRBV28, with a weak D call TRBD1 (5 bases). The CDR3 is 13 amino acids. Germline V CDR1 and CDR2: MDHEN, SYDVKM. V was cut by 2 bases and J by 5 bases, with 9 bases left in between. In nucleotides, the CDR3 is TGTGCCAGCAGTTTAAGCGGGGGATATGGCTACACCTTC. Translation: CASSLSGGYGYTF.

The chain joins TRBV5-5 to TRBJ1-6, with unresolved D. This CDR3 is 14 amino acids long. In germline, CDR1 is SGHKS, CDR2 YYEKEE (reference sequence). V lost 0 bases and J lost 4, with 5 bases in between. In DNA form, the CDR3 reads TGTGCCAGCAGCTTGGTCCCATATAATTCACCCCTCCACTTT. It is translated as CASSLVPYNSPLHF.

This clone was seen only a few times. The J gene is TRBJ2-3, the V gene TRBV24-1; D is perhaps TRBD1 (5 bases). Germline V gene data show CDR1 as KGHDR and CDR2 as SFDVKD. The CDR3 runs 15 residues. With 0 bases removed from V and 1 base from J, the gap between germline ends came to 7 bases. The chain's CDR3 is CATSDLDRRTDTQYF. The CDR3 bases are TGTGCCACCAGTGATTTGGACAGACGCACAGATACGCAGTATTTT.

In this sample, this clone turned up once. The genes are TRBV9 and TRBJ2-1; 9 nucleotides match TRBD1. The V gene end was trimmed by 2 bases and the J gene end by 5 bases; junction bases not matched to a gene: 8. Germline V gives CDR1 SGDLS, CDR2 YYNGEE. The CDR3 spans 16 residues. CDR3 DNA sequence: TGTGCCAGCAGCGTTGACGTCTGGGACAGGGACAATGAGCAGTTCTTC. Its translation is CASSVDVWDRDNEQFF. The full variable domain, completed using reference TRBV9 and TRBJ2-1, is DSGVTQTPKHLITATGQRVTLRCSPRSGDLSVYWYQQSLDQGLQFLIQYYNGEERAKGNILERFSAQQFPDLHSELNLSSLELGDSALYFCASSVDVWDRDNEQFFGPGTRLTVL.

V usage is TRBV3-1 (or the pseudogene TRBV3-2) and J usage is TRBJ1-2; TRBD1 agrees at 10 bases. This CDR3 comprises 15 residues. After removal of 2 bases from V and 8 bases from J, the junction contained 8 bases not matched to a gene. Germline V lookup: CDR1 LGHDT, CDR2 YNNKEL (reference sequence). In nucleotides, the CDR3 is TGTGCCAGCAGCCAAAACTCCGGGACAGGGGAAGGCTACACCTTC. Its translation: CASSQNSGTGEGYTF.

The chain uses TRBV19 and TRBJ2-2; D not certain. Germline V gene lookup returns CDR1 LNHDA and CDR2 SQIVND (reference sequence). V shed 4 bases and J shed 1 base, with 7 bases lying between them. CDR3 length: 14 residues. The DNA of the CDR3 is TGTGCCAGTAGTAACACCCTGAACACCGGGGAGCTGTTTTTT. It specifies CASSNTLNTGELFF.

The CDR3 loop reads CASSSDGMNTEAFF. The CDR3 DNA reads TGTGCCAGCAGTTCGGACGGAATGAACACTGAAGCTTTCTTT. The genes are TRBV6-2 or TRBV6-3 and TRBJ1-1; D call uncertain. Trimming cost V 4 bases and J 0 bases, with 9 bases left between them. This CDR3 is built from 14 residues. Germline lookup yields CDR1 MNHEY and CDR2 SVGEGT.

The CDR3 protein is CASSERTAYNEKLFF. The CDR3 coding sequence is TGTGCCAGCAGTGAAAGGACCGCATATAATGAAAAACTGTTTTTT. The J gene is TRBJ1-4, the V gene TRBV2; D remains unclear. The CDR3 extends over 15 amino acids. Germline values: CDR1 SNHLY, CDR2 FYNNEI. Trimming left V 2 bases short and J 4 bases short, with 11 bases between.